These 2 T cell receptor beta chains came from one sample sequenced in a study of blood T cell repertoires in COVID-19. TCRdb's copy holds only in-frame clones and misses some; the assay was immunoSEQ multiplex PCR. The sample has some 160,000 clones, roughly 90% seen once. The sequenced material came from peripheral blood. The receptor source for this set is a man aged 18 to 35 with acute or convalescent COVID-19.

The V gene is TRBV4-1, the J gene TRBJ1-1; 7 nucleotides match TRBD1. Per the germline V gene, CDR1 is MGHRA and CDR2 is YSYEKL. With V trimmed by 2 bases and J by 1 base, 7 bases remained unmatched. This CDR3 has 16 residues. The CDR3 loop is CASSQPTSGGNTEAFF. CDR3 DNA: TGCGCCAGCAGCCAACCCACCTCAGGGGGGAACACTGAAGCTTTCTTT.

In its sample, this clone was seen once. The rearrangement joins TRBV19 to TRBJ2-1, with 8 bases matching TRBD1. Germline V gene lookup returns CDR1 LNHDA and CDR2 SQIVND (reference sequence). V was pared by 4 bases and J by 6 bases, with 8 bases of the junction left unmatched. This CDR3 region has 15 residues. The CDR3 DNA reads TGTGCCAGTAGTAGAACCGGGACAGGTGGCAATGAGCAGTTCTTC. It is translated as CASSRTGTGGNEQFF.